A selection of T cell receptor beta chains follows, all from one sample in a study of T cell repertoires in cytomegalovirus infection. TCRdb reprocessed the reads via MiXCR and lists one record per CDR3 protein. The sample shows hundreds of thousands of distinct CDR3 sequences, 30% to 40% of them seen only once. These receptors have no known antigen. The source was cultured PBMCs, collected from culture after CMV antigen stimulation. The receptors originated from a human donor in good health (CMV status not recorded). Some clones in this sample may be carry-over from other donors' samples. CDR3s include the opening cysteine and the closing phenylalanine or tryptophan. A D gene is named only where the DNA matches it firmly. Only some rows state a clone size, as once, few, many or a class for expanded clones.

size	V	D	J	DNA	CDR3
.	TRBV6-1	TRBD1	TRBJ2-7	TGTGCCAGCAGTGGACGGGACAGGAGATCCTACGAGCAGTACTTC	CASSGRDRRSYEQYF
many	TRBV7-2	.	TRBJ1-4	TGTGCCAGCAGCTTAAGAGGCCAAACTAATGAAAAACTGTTTTTT	CASSLRGQTNEKLFF
many	TRBV10-3	.	TRBJ2-5	TGTGCCATCAGTTTGACAGTCCAAGAGACCCAGTACTTC	CAISLTVQETQYF
.	TRBV6-2/TRBV6-3	.	TRBJ1-2	TGTGCCAGCAGCGACCCCGGGACGGCATATGGCTACACCTTC	CASSDPGTAYGYTF
once	TRBV19	TRBD2	TRBJ2-6	TGTGCCAGTAGTATGCTTAGCGGGAGCTCTGGGGCCAACGTCCTGACTTTC	CASSMLSGSSGANVLTF
many	TRBV7-2	.	TRBJ2-1	TGTGCCAGCAGCTTAGACCGGGGAGGCTACAATGAGCAGTTCTTC	CASSLDRGGYNEQFF
few	TRBV19	TRBD2	TRBJ2-3	TGTGCCAGTAGAGGAAGTCCCCTGTTAGGGACTAGCGGACAGGGGTCGTCAGATACGCAGTATTTT	CASRGSPLLGTSGQGSSDTQYF
.	TRBV12-3/TRBV12-4	.	TRBJ2-5	TGTGCCAGCAGTCGACTAGGGAAAGATGGAGAGACCCAGTACTTC	CASSRLGKDGETQYF
.	TRBV5-4	.	TRBJ2-3	TGTGCCAGCAGCTTGCGGGCGGGGGCCGCCGGCGATACGCAGTATTTT	CASSLRAGAAGDTQYF
few	TRBV6-6	.	TRBJ2-2	TGTGCCAGCAGTTCGGACGGCGGGGAGCTGTTTTTT	CASSSDGGELFF
.	TRBV6-2/TRBV6-3	.	TRBJ1-1	TGTGCCAGCAGTAAAAGTCAGCTGAACACTGAAGCTTTCTTT	CASSKSQLNTEAFF
.	TRBV23-1	.	TRBJ2-7	TGCGCCAGCAGTCATGGGTGGCGGGTTGGTATTTTC	CASSHGWRVGIF
few	TRBV6-2/TRBV6-3	TRBD1	TRBJ2-7	TGTGCCAGCAGTTACTCGGACAGGGTCTACGAGCAGTACTTC	CASSYSDRVYEQYF
few	TRBV11-2	TRBD2	TRBJ2-7	TGTGCCAGCAGCGGGGTAGCGGGATCCTACGAGCAGTACTTC	CASSGVAGSYEQYF
many	TRBV7-2	.	TRBJ2-1	TGTGCCAGCAGCCCGCTTGGCCAGCCATCTCCCAATGAGCAGTTCTTC	CASSPLGQPSPNEQFF
many	TRBV7-8	.	TRBJ1-2	TGTGCCAGCAGCGGCGCGAGAAACTATGGCTACACCTTC	CASSGARNYGYTF
.	TRBV11-2	.	TRBJ1-2	TGTGCCAGCAGACGGATCGGGGACAACGGCTATGGCTACACCTTC	CASRRIGDNGYGYTF
few	TRBV7-6	.	TRBJ1-1	TGTGCCAGCAGCTTAGTAGGCAGTGAAGCTTTCTTT	CASSLVGSEAFF
many	TRBV28	TRBD1	TRBJ1-2	TGTGCCAGCAGTCCGACAGGGTTCGGCTACACCTTC	CASSPTGFGYTF
few	TRBV7-2	.	TRBJ1-1	TGTGCCAGCAGCCATGACGGTTATAACACTGAAGCTTTCTTT	CASSHDGYNTEAFF
.	TRBV19	.	TRBJ2-4	TGTGCCAGTAGTATAGATCCGGGTAACATTCAGTACTTC	CASSIDPGNIQYF
many	TRBV7-4	.	TRBJ2-4	TGTGCCAGCAGCTTAGACGTAGACGCCCACATTCAGTACTTC	CASSLDVDAHIQYF
.	TRBV5-1	.	TRBJ2-5	TGCGCCAGCAGCTTGAACACGGGGTTTGCAGAGACCCAGTACTTC	CASSLNTGFAETQYF
few	TRBV12-3/TRBV12-4	TRBD2	TRBJ2-7	TGTGCCAGCAGTTCGTTTGCGGGGGGACCCTACGAGCAGTACTTC	CASSSFAGGPYEQYF
few	TRBV6-5	.	TRBJ2-1	TGTGCCAGCAGTTACTCTCCTGGGTACAATGAGCAGTTCTTC	CASSYSPGYNEQFF
.	TRBV5-1	.	TRBJ2-7	TGCGCCAGCAGCTTGGTCGGTACAGCTACGGGCGAGCAGTACTTC	CASSLVGTATGEQYF
.	TRBV12-3/TRBV12-4	.	TRBJ2-2	TGTGCCAGCAGGCATAGGACTTCCTCGGACACCGGGGAGCTGTTTTTT	CASRHRTSSDTGELFF
.	TRBV7-2	.	TRBJ2-5	TGTGCCAGCAGCTCCCGGGACGCCCCCGTGACCCAGTACTTC	CASSSRDAPVTQYF
many	TRBV7-2	.	TRBJ2-3	TGTGCCAGCAGCTTGATGCGGCTCACAGATACGCAGTATTTT	CASSLMRLTDTQYF
.	TRBV6-1	.	TRBJ2-2	TGTGCCAGCAGTGAAGGCATCAACACCGGGGAGCTGTTTTTT	CASSEGINTGELFF
few	TRBV6-2/TRBV6-3	.	TRBJ2-4	TGTGCCAGCAGTTACCCCAAGATCGGAGGGAGAGCCAAAAACATTCAGTACTTC	CASSYPKIGGRAKNIQYF
.	TRBV20-1	.	TRBJ2-7	TGCAGTGCTAGACCACCCCTTTCCGAGCAGTACTTC	CSARPPLSEQYF